This TCR beta chain is drawn from a study of T cell responses to AZD1222 COVID-19 vaccine. The CDR3 runs 11 residues. V lost 10 bases and J lost 11, with 17 bases in between. CDR1 is MNHEY, CDR2 SVGAGI, per germline. Clones were sequenced by immunoSEQ multiplex PCR, and TCRdb holds only the in-frame ones, with some missing. Among around 120,000 clones listed, roughly 90% were seen once. The sequence was obtained from an adult in good health. The chain joins TRBV6-5 to TRBJ1-2; D unresolved. The material was peripheral blood, obtained on day 0 of AZD1222 vaccination. The CDR3 region is CATFQATVYTF. The CDR3 DNA follows: TGTGCCACTTTCCAGGCAACCGTTTACACCTTC.